One and the same sample provided the 11 T cell receptor beta chains below, sequenced in a study of identical twins. MiXCR was run by TCRdb on the 5' RACE reads, yielding one entry per CDR3 protein. The data show 1.5 million to 2 million distinct CDR3 sequences, about 30% seen once. The specimen sequenced was cord blood. The receptors were gathered from a newborn girl in good health.

The rearrangement links TRBV6-2 or TRBV6-3 to TRBJ2-3, with 10 nucleotides matching TRBD2. The J segment lost 3 bases and the V segment lost 5 bases, leaving 8 bases of the junction unmatched. The germline V gene has CDR1 MNHEY and CDR2 SVGEGT. The CDR3 spans 16 residues. CDR3 sequence (DNA): TGTGCCAGCAGTCGTCTTACTAGCGGGGTAACAGATACGCAGTATTTT. This codes for CASSRLTSGVTDTQYF.

The chain has TRBV10-3 and TRBJ1-5; 9 bases match TRBD1. This CDR3 region has 15 residues. The V and J ends lost 3 bases and 7 bases, in that order; junction bases with no gene match: 7. Germline CDR1 ENHRY, CDR2 SYGVKD. For the CDR3, the DNA is TGTGCCATCAGTGACTCGGACAGGGGACGCCAGCCCCAGCATTTT. Amino acids: CAISDSDRGRQPQHF.

In this sample, this clonotype turned up a few times. V is TRBV6-6 and J is TRBJ1-4, with a tentative D call TRBD1 (5 bases). V was pared by 0 bases and J by 4 bases, with 9 bases between. The CDR3 length is 15 residues. CDR1 MNHNY and CDR2 SVGAGI come from the germline V gene (reference sequence). CDR3 loop: CASSYSTEYNEKLFF. CDR3 nucleotide sequence: TGTGCCAGCAGTTACTCGACAGAATATAATGAAAAACTGTTTTTT.

This chain links TRBV2 with TRBJ1-2, with a weak D call TRBD1 (5 bases). Germline CDR1 and CDR2: SNHLY and FYNNEI. Trimming pared 4 bases from V and 3 bases from J, leaving 9 bases between. The CDR3 spans 13 residues. The DNA for the CDR3 is TGTGCCAGCAGTGGGGGGGGAGACTATGGCTACACCTTC. Protein product: CASSGGGDYGYTF.

This chain uses TRBV7-9 with TRBJ2-6, with D possibly being TRBD1 (6 bases). The CDR3 has 18 residues. The germline CDR1 and CDR2 sequences are SEHNR and FQNEAQ (reference sequence). Trimming removed 5 bases at V and 9 bases at J, with 26 bases between. This CDR3 reads CASSLWGLGEDPGNVLTF. The CDR3 nucleotides read TGTGCCAGCAGCCTTTGGGGGCTAGGGGAAGACCCCGGCAACGTCCTGACTTTC.

The J gene is TRBJ1-1, the V gene TRBV4-1; 9 bases match TRBD1. The CDR3 runs 17 residues. CDR1 and CDR2 (germline): MGHRA, YSYEKL. The trim removed 3 bases at V and 4 bases at J, leaving 12 bases unmatched. CDR3 region: CASSHYLRDREGTEAFF. In nucleotides, the CDR3 is TGCGCCAGCAGCCACTACCTCCGGGACAGGGAGGGCACTGAAGCTTTCTTT.

This clonotype was detected only a few times. This chain connects TRBV2 to TRBJ2-1; D perhaps matches TRBD1 (6 bases). This CDR3 is built from 13 residues. V lost 1 base and J 8 bases, leaving 9 bases between the germline ends. Germline CDR1 reads SNHLY; CDR2 reads FYNNEI. CDR3 nucleotide sequence: TGTGCCAGCAGTGAAGACAGGGCTCATGAGCAGTTCTTC. This sequence encodes CASSEDRAHEQFF. Filled out from reference TRBV2 and TRBJ2-1, the complete variable domain reads EPEVTQTPSHQVTQMGQEVILRCVPISNHLYFYWYRQILGQKVEFLVSFYNNEISEKSEIFDDQFSVERPDGSNFTLKIRSTKLEDSAMYFCASSEDRAHEQFFGPGTRLTVL.

The CDR3 nucleotides read TGTGCCAGCAATGAGTCAAGGGACAGGGAGCTGTTTTTT. Its translation is CASNESRDRELFF. The chain has TRBV6-1 and TRBJ2-2; D is perhaps TRBD1 (6 bases). Per the germline V gene, CDR1 is MNHNS and CDR2 is SASEGT. V was clipped by 7 bases and J by 9 bases, with 15 bases between them. The CDR3 length is 13 residues.

The chain uses TRBV20-1 and TRBJ1-1; D remains ambiguous. V lost 2 bases and J lost 2, with 12 bases in between. Germline V lookup: CDR1 DFQATT, CDR2 SNEGSKA (reference sequence). The CDR3 runs 14 residues. The CDR3 protein is CSARTRRDNTEAFF. In DNA, the CDR3 is TGCAGTGCTAGAACCAGGAGGGATAACACTGAAGCTTTCTTT.

This clonotype came up a few times. The CDR3 reads CASSQPTGTSGQKQFF. In nucleotides, the CDR3 is TGCGCCAGCAGCCAACCCACCGGGACTAGCGGCCAAAAGCAGTTCTTC. The V and J genes are TRBV4-1 and TRBJ2-1; TRBD2 matches at 11 bases. CDR1 is MGHRA, CDR2 YSYEKL, per germline. J lost 11 bases, V lost 2 bases, and 11 bases had no gene match. This CDR3 has 16 amino acids.

The chain couples TRBV7-9 to TRBJ2-7; possibly TRBD1 for D (6 bases). The germline V gene has CDR1 SEHNR and CDR2 FQNEAQ (reference sequence). The CDR3 extends over 19 amino acids. Trimming took off 5 bases at V and 4 bases at J, with 30 bases between the two ends. The chain's CDR3 is CASSQGGSGFIAPRYEQYF. The CDR3 DNA follows: TGTGCCAGCAGCCAAGGGGGTTCGGGGTTCATCGCCCCACGTTACGAGCAGTACTTC.